A single sample is the source of the 21 T cell receptor beta chains below, sequenced in a study of Tregs in tolerant kidney transplant recipients. The method was immunoSEQ multiplex PCR; TCRdb's version includes in-frame clones alone and lacks a portion of them. This sample yields around 120,000 clones, of which 92% are seen a single time; roughly 0.61% belongs to the top ten. Material: CD4+ T cells from blood. The receptor source for this set is a human donor in good health.

This chain links TRBV5-4 with TRBJ2-7, with 8 bases matching TRBD2. Trimming cost V 4 bases and J 1 base; bases outside gene matches: 7. The CDR3 spans 15 residues. Germline CDR1 reads SGHNT; CDR2 reads YYREEE (reference sequence). CDR3 sequence (DNA): TGTGCCAGCAGCCCGGGGGGGCTCTCATCCTACGAGCAGTACTTC. Translating gives CASSPGGLSSYEQYF.

With respect to this clone: Distinct nucleotide sequences in the sample also encode this CDR3. The CDR3 is CASSLDETQYF. As DNA, the CDR3 is TGCGCCAGCAGCTTGGACGAGACCCAGTACTTC. This chain connects TRBV5-1 to TRBJ2-5; no definite D call. The CDR3 has 11 residues. In germline, CDR1 is SGHRS, CDR2 YFSETQ. V was pared by 0 bases and J by 5 bases, with 2 bases between.

This clone was seen only a few times. This rearrangement joins TRBV7-9 to TRBJ2-1; D is uncertain. The ends were cut back, 5 bases at V and 10 bases at J, with 12 bases in the middle. The germline gives CDR1 SEHNR, CDR2 FQNEAQ (reference sequence). The CDR3 consists of 12 residues. Written as DNA, the CDR3 is TGTGCCAGCAGCCATAGGGCTTCCGAGCAGTTCTTC. Amino acid sequence: CASSHRASEQFF.

The rearrangement joins TRBV5-6 to TRBJ2-1; D possibly corresponds to TRBD1 (5 bases). Looked up from germline, CDR1 is SGHDT and CDR2 is YYEEEE. This CDR3 region has 14 residues. V lost 6 bases and J 6 bases, leaving 16 bases between the germline ends. CDR3 DNA sequence: TGTGCCAGCACTCGTGGGGCGGACCTCAATGAGCAGTTCTTC. Amino acids: CASTRGADLNEQFF. The whole variable domain, filled in from reference TRBV5-6 and TRBJ2-1, reads DAGVTQSPTHLIKTRGQQVTLRCSPKSGHDTVSWYQQALGQGPQFIFQYYEEEERQRGNFPDRFSGHQFPNYSSELNVNALLLGDSALYLCASTRGADLNEQFFGPGTRLTVL.

This clone came up a few times. The V call is TRBV19, the J call TRBJ2-5; tentatively, D is TRBD2 (6 bases). The CDR3 consists of 13 residues. The germline V gene has CDR1 LNHDA and CDR2 SQIVND (reference sequence). V lost 8 bases and J 0 bases, leaving 10 bases between the germline ends. The CDR3 nucleotides are TGTGCCAGTGGAGGGACGTACCAAGAGACCCAGTACTTC. Protein sequence: CASGGTYQETQYF.

This clone was seen just once. At one of its ends the junction is not consistent with the germline gene, which may arise from a read error. The rearrangement joins TRBV7-7 to TRBJ2-3, with D possibly matching TRBD2 (6 bases). Germline V gives CDR1 SSHAT, CDR2 FNYEAQ (reference sequence). This CDR3 has 14 residues. The CDR3 DNA is TGTGCTAGCAGCCAGGGACTTAGCACAGATACGCAGTATTTT. It encodes CASSQGLSTDTQYF.

The chain employs TRBV30 and TRBJ2-3; perhaps TRBD2 as D (5 bases). V lost 3 bases and J lost 2, with 12 bases in between. Germline lookup yields CDR1 GTSNPN and CDR2 SVGIG (reference sequence). The length of the CDR3 is 14 residues. The CDR3 spells CAWRRTYSTDTQYF. CDR3 bases: TGTGCCTGGAGGCGGACTTACTCCACAGATACGCAGTATTTT. The full variable domain, in which reference TRBV30 and TRBJ2-3 provide the parts outside the CDR3, is SQTIHQWPATLVQPVGSPLSLECTVEGTSNPNLYWYRQAAGRGLQLLFYSVGIGQISSEVPQNLSASRPQDRQFILSSKKLLLSDSGFYLCAWRRTYSTDTQYFGPGTRLTVL.

V is TRBV11-3 and J is TRBJ2-2; 9 bases agree with TRBD1. V was clipped by 5 bases and J by 3 bases; unmatched bases: 1. Germline CDR1 is SGHNT and CDR2 is YENEEA. The CDR3 runs to 14 residues. The CDR3 loop is CASSGDRDTGELFF. CDR3 nucleotides: TGTGCCAGCAGCGGGGACAGGGACACCGGGGAGCTGTTTTTT. The full variable domain, in which reference TRBV11-3 and TRBJ2-2 provide the parts outside the CDR3, is EAGVVQSPRYKIIEKKQPVAFWCNPISGHNTLYWYLQNLGQGPELLIRYENEEAVDDSQLPKDRFSAERLKGVDSTLKIQPAELGDSAVYLCASSGDRDTGELFFGEGSRLTVL.

The J gene is TRBJ1-1, the V gene TRBV7-9, with D possibly TRBD1 on 5 matching bases. This CDR3 spans 15 amino acids. The germline CDR1 and CDR2 sequences are SEHNR and FQNEAQ (reference sequence). V shed 5 bases and J shed 1 base, with 14 bases lying between them. CDR3 DNA: TGTGCCAGCAGCCCCAATGAAGGGACGAACACTGAAGCTTTCTTT. This codes for CASSPNEGTNTEAFF.

Written as DNA, the CDR3 is TGCAGCGTGGCCCGACTAGCGGACAGCACAGATACGCAGTATTTT. The encoded protein is CSVARLADSTDTQYF. The chain uses TRBV29-1 and TRBJ2-3; 9 bases are a match to TRBD2. The CDR3 is 15 residues long. Unmatched junction bases numbered 7, after V lost 6 bases and J lost 0 bases. Germline CDR1 and CDR2: SQVTM and ANQGSEA.

With respect to this clone: Its ends do not fully match the called genes, so a read error is possible. Distinct nucleotide sequences in the sample also encode this CDR3. This rearrangement joins TRBV2 to TRBJ2-1, with D possibly being TRBD1 (5 bases). CDR3 length: 12 amino acids. Germline-derived CDR1 and CDR2 are SNHLY and FYNNEI. The CDR3 protein is CASSVGHNEQFF. The CDR3 DNA reads as TGCGCCAGCAGTGTGGGGCACAATGAGCAGTTCTTC.

The chain joins TRBV19 to TRBJ2-2; tentatively, D is TRBD1 (6 bases). The V end lost 6 bases, the J end lost 0 bases, and 14 bases lay between the germline ends. The CDR3 contains 16 residues. From germline, CDR1 is LNHDA and CDR2 SQIVND (reference sequence). The CDR3 sequence is CASRRIGTPNTGELFF. CDR3 coding DNA: TGTGCCAGTAGGAGGATCGGGACACCGAACACCGGGGAGCTGTTTTTT.

This clone occurred once. CDR3 protein: CSVDRLAGETQYF. Written as DNA, the CDR3 is TGCAGCGTTGACCGACTAGCGGGAGAGACCCAGTACTTC. The chain links TRBV29-1 to TRBJ2-5; 10 bases line up with TRBD2. Germline V gene lookup returns CDR1 SQVTM and CDR2 ANQGSEA. The CDR3 is 13 amino acids. V was pared by 3 bases and J by 4 bases, with 2 bases of the junction left unmatched.

The J gene is TRBJ2-3, the V gene TRBV6-1, with TRBD1 as a possible D gene (5 bases). Germline CDR1 and CDR2: MNHNS and SASEGT. Trimming took off 8 bases at V and 6 bases at J, with 12 bases between the two ends. The CDR3 totals 12 residues. The CDR3 nucleotides read TGTGCCAGCGGCAGGGTATTTGATACGCAGTATTTT. This encodes CASGRVFDTQYF.

This clone appeared a few times. The chain carries TRBV2 and TRBJ2-3, with a weak D call TRBD1 (6 bases). With 4 bases removed from V and 0 bases from J, the gap between germline ends came to 14 bases. In germline, CDR1 is SNHLY, CDR2 FYNNEI. CDR3 size: 16 residues. CDR3 amino acids: CASSAQGRASTDTQYF. For the CDR3, the DNA is TGTGCCAGCAGTGCCCAGGGGCGGGCCAGCACAGATACGCAGTATTTT.

About this clone itself: At one end the junction does not follow the germline gene, possibly because of a read error. CDR3 amino acids: CASSHSGTANYGYTF. CDR3 coding DNA: TGTGCCAGCAGTCACTCCGGGACGGCTAACTATGGCTACACCTTC. J is TRBJ1-2 and V is TRBV6-5; possibly TRBD1 for D (5 bases). CDR1 and CDR2 (germline): MNHEY, SVGAGI. This CDR3 has 15 residues.

The rearrangement joins TRBV7-2 to TRBJ2-1, with D tentatively TRBD1 (6 bases). Trimming shortened V by 4 bases and J by 6 bases, and 10 bases separated the two germline ends. The CDR3 has 13 residues. Germline-derived CDR1 and CDR2 are SGHTA and FQGNSA. As DNA, the CDR3 is TGTGCCAGCAGCTCACAGGGTTCCAATGAGCAGTTCTTC. It specifies CASSSQGSNEQFF.

The V call is TRBV5-1, the J call TRBJ1-1; TRBD1 is a possible D gene (6 bases). CDR3 length: 14 amino acids. V was shortened by 4 bases and J by 2 bases, with 12 bases between the two germline ends. CDR1 and CDR2 from the germline V gene are SGHRS and YFSETQ. CDR3 in DNA: TGCGCCAGCAGCACCACAGGGATTAACACTGAAGCTTTCTTT. The encoded protein is CASSTTGINTEAFF.

The V gene is TRBV6-5, the J gene TRBJ2-3, with D unclear. V was shortened by 9 bases and J by 2 bases, with 18 bases between the two germline ends. CDR3 size: 15 residues. Germline loops: CDR1 MNHEY, CDR2 SVGAGI. In DNA form, the CDR3 reads TGTGCCAGTGCCTCAGATGGGCTTATCACAGATACGCAGTATTTT. This sequence encodes CASASDGLITDTQYF.

The rearrangement uses TRBV27 and TRBJ2-1; tentative D call: TRBD2 (5 bases). Germline CDR1 MNHEY, CDR2 SMNVEV (reference sequence). The germline V and J ends were trimmed by 3 bases and 7 bases, with 22 bases remaining between them. The CDR3 loop spans 17 amino acids. The CDR3 DNA is TGTGCCAGCAGTTTGACCTCGCTAGCTGGTATGGTTAATGAGCAGTTCTTC. It encodes CASSLTSLAGMVNEQFF.

CDR3 sequence (DNA): TGTGCCTGGAGTCAATTCTACACAGATACGCAGTATTTT. It specifies CAWSQFYTDTQYF. The chain recombines TRBV30 with TRBJ2-3; D is ambiguous. Germline-derived CDR1 and CDR2 are GTSNPN and SVGIG (reference sequence). The CDR3 length is 13 residues. The V and J ends lost 2 bases and 2 bases respectively, with 8 bases between them.